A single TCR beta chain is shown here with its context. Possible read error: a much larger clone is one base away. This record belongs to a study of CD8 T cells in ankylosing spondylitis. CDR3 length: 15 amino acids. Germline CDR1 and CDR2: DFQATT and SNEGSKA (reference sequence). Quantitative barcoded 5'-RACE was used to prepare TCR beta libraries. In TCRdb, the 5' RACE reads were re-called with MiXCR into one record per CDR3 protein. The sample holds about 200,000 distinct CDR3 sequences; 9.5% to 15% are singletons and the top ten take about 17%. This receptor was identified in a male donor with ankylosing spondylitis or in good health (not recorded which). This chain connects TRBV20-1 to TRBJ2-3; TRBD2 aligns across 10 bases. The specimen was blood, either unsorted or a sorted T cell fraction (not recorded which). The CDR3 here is CCARDGLAGVDTQYF. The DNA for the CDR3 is TGCTGTGCTAGAGATGGCCTAGCGGGGGTAGATACGCAGTATTTT.